A single sample is the source of the 13 T cell receptor beta chains below, sequenced in a study of blood T cell repertoires in COVID-19. The table came from immunoSEQ multiplex PCR; TCRdb's copy has only in-frame clones and leaves some out. The profile shows 130,000 or so clones, about 80% of them singletons. The sequencing sample was made of peripheral blood. All receptors come from a man aged 50 to 59 with acute or convalescent COVID-19.

The J gene is TRBJ2-3, the V gene TRBV14; a possible D gene is TRBD1 (6 bases). This CDR3 comprises 17 residues. V gave up 3 bases and J gave up 2 bases, with 18 bases separating them. Germline CDR1 SGHDN, CDR2 FVKESK. In DNA form, the CDR3 reads TGTGCCAGCAGCCACGGGGCAGGGGCGCGTAACACAGATACGCAGTATTTT. It codes for CASSHGAGARNTDTQYF.

This clone has a handful of counts. This rearrangement joins TRBV4-1 to TRBJ1-2; 11 bases fit TRBD1. The V gene end was trimmed by 2 bases and the J gene end by 1 base; junction bases not matched to a gene: 9. The CDR3 length is 18 residues. Germline CDR1 is MGHRA and CDR2 is YSYEKL. CDR3 residues: CASSQHGQGAQGNYGYTF. CDR3 nucleotide sequence: TGCGCCAGCAGCCAACATGGACAGGGGGCCCAAGGTAACTATGGCTACACCTTC.

V and J are TRBV25-1 and TRBJ2-5; TRBD2 agrees at 8 bases. Trimming took 2 bases from V and 5 from J; bases not matched to a gene: 13. CDR3 length: 17 amino acids. The germline gives CDR1 MGHDK, CDR2 SYGVNS. CDR3 protein: CASSENPSAGGRETQYF. The CDR3 region has the DNA TGTGCCAGCAGTGAAAATCCCTCTGCGGGGGGTCGGGAGACCCAGTACTTC.

The chain links TRBV10-3 to TRBJ1-6; 9 bases match TRBD1. V was pared by 2 bases and J by 7 bases, with 3 bases of the junction left unmatched. The CDR3 is made up of 15 amino acids. CDR1 and CDR2 from the germline V gene are ENHRY and SYGVKD. The CDR3 loop reads CAISEGQGNNSPLHF. CDR3 DNA sequence: TGTGCCATCAGTGAGGGACAGGGGAACAATTCACCCCTCCACTTT.

V usage is TRBV30 and J usage is TRBJ2-1, with 11 bases lining up with TRBD2. This CDR3 region has 18 residues. Trimming at V came to 3 bases and at J to 2 bases, leaving 12 bases not matched to a gene. The V gene's germline CDR1 is GTSNPN and CDR2 SVGIG (reference sequence). The CDR3 is CAWSRPNLAGGTYNEQFF. CDR3 DNA: TGTGCCTGGAGCCGACCAAACCTAGCGGGGGGTACCTACAATGAGCAGTTCTTC.

This sequence joins TRBV5-1 and TRBJ2-5; 8 bases align to TRBD2. CDR1 and CDR2 from the germline V gene are SGHRS and YFSETQ. Trimming at V came to 1 base and at J to 4 bases, leaving 6 bases not matched to a gene. The CDR3 has 15 residues. DNA of the CDR3: TGCGCCAGCAGCTTGCAGCGGGGGAACCGAGAGACCCAGTACTTC. This translates into CASSLQRGNRETQYF.

In DNA form, the CDR3 reads TGTGCCAGTTCCGACCGCGGAGGGACAGGGTCTTTGTATTCTGGGGCCAACGTCCTGACTTTC. Translation: CASSDRGGTGSLYSGANVLTF. This chain connects TRBV19 to TRBJ2-6, with TRBD1 matching 9 bases. Trimming cost V 8 bases and J 1 base; bases outside gene matches: 21. This CDR3 spans 21 amino acids. The germline V gene has CDR1 LNHDA and CDR2 SQIVND (reference sequence).

Only a few counts were recorded for this clone. J is TRBJ1-2 and V is TRBV6-5; the D gene is possibly TRBD1 (5 bases). The CDR3 extends over 16 amino acids. With 4 bases removed from V and 7 bases from J, the gap between germline ends came to 22 bases. Germline V CDR1 and CDR2: MNHEY, SVGAGI. In nucleotides, the CDR3 is TGTGCCAGCAGTTCCGGGACTGGCGCGATAAGTGGTGGCTACACCTTC. As protein: CASSSGTGAISGGYTF.

The CDR3 bases are TGTGCCAGTAGTACGGGACAGGGGAGCAATCAGCCCCAGCATTTT. Protein product: CASSTGQGSNQPQHF. J is TRBJ1-5 and V is TRBV19; 10 bases are a match to TRBD1. With V trimmed by 4 bases and J by 1 base, 1 base remained unmatched. Germline CDR1 LNHDA, CDR2 SQIVND (reference sequence). CDR3 length: 15 residues.

V and J are TRBV10-3 and TRBJ1-4; D unresolved. This CDR3 spans 12 amino acids. Germline V gene lookup returns CDR1 ENHRY and CDR2 SYGVKD. The V gene lost 2 bases and the J gene lost 8 bases, with 6 bases spanning the gap. The chain's CDR3 is CAISEIQEKLFF. The CDR3 DNA reads TGTGCCATCAGTGAGATACAGGAAAAACTGTTTTTT.

The chain uses TRBV6-5 and TRBJ2-7, with TRBD1 as a possible D gene (6 bases). The CDR3 length is 13 residues. Germline CDR1 reads MNHEY; CDR2 reads SVGAGI. The germline V and J ends were trimmed by 6 bases and 3 bases, with 12 bases remaining between them. The CDR3 reads CASSRQEHYEQYV. Here the CDR3 DNA reads TGTGCCAGCAGCCGACAGGAGCACTACGAGCAGTACGTC.

As for this clone: A much more abundant neighbour one base away suggests this may be a read error. In the same sample, other DNA sequences code for this CDR3. CDR3: CASSLAGTEKETQYF. The CDR3 DNA follows: TGCGCCAGCAGCTTGGCTGGCACAGAAAAAGAGACCCAGTACTTC. This chain links TRBV5-1 with TRBJ2-5, with unresolved D. The CDR3 totals 15 residues. Germline V lookup: CDR1 SGHRS, CDR2 YFSETQ. V lost 0 bases and J 3 bases, leaving 12 bases between the germline ends.

The chain has TRBV5-1 and TRBJ2-3; 7 positions agree with TRBD2. This CDR3 has 14 residues. Germline V gives CDR1 SGHRS, CDR2 YFSETQ. V was clipped by 3 bases and J by 2 bases; unmatched bases: 3. The CDR3 coding sequence is TGCGCCAGCAGCTGGACTAGATCCACAGATACGCAGTATTTT. It specifies CASSWTRSTDTQYF. Drawing the rest from reference TRBV5-1 and TRBJ2-3, the complete variable domain is KAGVTQTPRYLIKTRGQQVTLSCSPISGHRSVSWYQQTPGQGLQFLFEYFSETQRNKGNFPGRFSGRQFSNSRSEMNVSTLELGDSALYLCASSWTRSTDTQYFGPGTRLTVL.